The source of this TCR beta chain is a study of cytomegalovirus exposure and HLA in healthy donors. Sequenced by immunoSEQ multiplex PCR; TCRdb stores in-frame clones only, minus some. There are about 140,000 clones in the sample; about nine tenths occur only once, and roughly 3% lies in the top ten. In regard to this clone: Its antigen is as yet unknown.

After removal of 0 bases from V and 1 base from J, the junction contained 6 bases not matched to a gene. The germline gives CDR1 MNHEY, CDR2 SMNVEV (reference sequence). The CDR3 totals 16 residues. General study points: Diagnosis of cytomegalovirus status made by the classifier reportedly showed high specificity and sensitivity.

Source material: PBMCs. This TCR was sampled from a man between 18 and 29 years old in good health and CMV-seronegative. This sequence joins TRBV27 and TRBJ2-7; 7 nucleotides match TRBD1. This chain's CDR3 is CASSLSPDRLSYEQYF. CDR3 DNA: TGTGCCAGCAGTTTATCCCCGGACAGGTTATCCTACGAGCAGTACTTC.